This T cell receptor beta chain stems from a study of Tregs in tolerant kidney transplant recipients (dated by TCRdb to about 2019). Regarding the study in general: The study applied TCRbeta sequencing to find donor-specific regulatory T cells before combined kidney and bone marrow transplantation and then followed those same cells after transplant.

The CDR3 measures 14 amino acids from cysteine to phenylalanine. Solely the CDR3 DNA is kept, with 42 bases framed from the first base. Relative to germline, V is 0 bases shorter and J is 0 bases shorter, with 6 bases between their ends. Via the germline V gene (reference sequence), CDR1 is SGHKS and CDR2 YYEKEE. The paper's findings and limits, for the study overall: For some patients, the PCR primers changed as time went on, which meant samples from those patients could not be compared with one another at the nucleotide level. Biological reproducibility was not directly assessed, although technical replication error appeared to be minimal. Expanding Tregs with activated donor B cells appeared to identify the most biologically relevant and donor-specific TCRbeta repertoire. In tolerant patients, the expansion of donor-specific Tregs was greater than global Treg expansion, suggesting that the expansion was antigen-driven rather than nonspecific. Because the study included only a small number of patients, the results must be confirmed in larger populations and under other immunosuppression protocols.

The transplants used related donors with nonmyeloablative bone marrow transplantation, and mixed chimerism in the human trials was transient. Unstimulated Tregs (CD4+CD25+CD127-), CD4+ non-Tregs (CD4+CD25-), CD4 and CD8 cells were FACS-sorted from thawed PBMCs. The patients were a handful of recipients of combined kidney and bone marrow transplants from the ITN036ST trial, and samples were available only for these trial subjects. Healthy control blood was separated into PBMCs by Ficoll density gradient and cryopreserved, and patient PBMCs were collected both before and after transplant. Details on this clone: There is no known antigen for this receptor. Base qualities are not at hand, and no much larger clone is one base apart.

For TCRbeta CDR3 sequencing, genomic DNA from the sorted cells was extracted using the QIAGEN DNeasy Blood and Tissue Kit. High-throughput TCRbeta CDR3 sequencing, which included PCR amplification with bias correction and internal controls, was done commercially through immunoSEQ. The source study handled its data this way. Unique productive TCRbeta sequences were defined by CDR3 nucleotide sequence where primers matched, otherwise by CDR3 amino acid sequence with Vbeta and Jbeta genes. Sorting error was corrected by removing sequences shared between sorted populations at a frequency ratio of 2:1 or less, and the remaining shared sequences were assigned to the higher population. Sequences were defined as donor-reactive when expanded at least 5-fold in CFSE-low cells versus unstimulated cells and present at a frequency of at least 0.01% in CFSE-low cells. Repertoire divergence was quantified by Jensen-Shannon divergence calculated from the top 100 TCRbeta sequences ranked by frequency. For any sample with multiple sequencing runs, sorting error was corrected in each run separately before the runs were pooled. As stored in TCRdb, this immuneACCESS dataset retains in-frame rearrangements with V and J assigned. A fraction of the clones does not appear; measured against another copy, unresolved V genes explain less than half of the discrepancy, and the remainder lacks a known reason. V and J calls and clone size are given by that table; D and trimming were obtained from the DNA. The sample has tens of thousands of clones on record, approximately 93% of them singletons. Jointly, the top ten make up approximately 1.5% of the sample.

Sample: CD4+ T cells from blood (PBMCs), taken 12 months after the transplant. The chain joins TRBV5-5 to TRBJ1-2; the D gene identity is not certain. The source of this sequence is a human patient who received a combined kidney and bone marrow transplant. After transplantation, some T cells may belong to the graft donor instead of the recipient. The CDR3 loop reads CASSLERTNYGYTF. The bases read TGTGCCAGCAGCTTGGAGCGGACTAACTATGGCTACACCTTC.